Detailed here is one T cell receptor (beta chain). The data are from a study of OX40 agonist ivuxolimab in advanced cancers. This table comes from immunoSEQ multiplex PCR, and its TCRdb copy is limited to in-frame clones, with some not included. Altogether tens of thousands of clones are present, roughly 80% being singletons, with the ten largest covering 2% to 2.5%. The material sequenced was CD4+ or CD8+ T cells sorted from blood, taken in a trial of the OX40 agonist ivuxolimab. The sequence derives from an adult with an advanced solid tumor such as melanoma, head and neck, liver or kidney cancer.

Written as DNA, the CDR3 is TGTGCCAGCAGCCTTCGCCAGGGGGATACTGAAGCTTTCTTT. Amino acids: CASSLRQGDTEAFF. This chain connects TRBV11-2 to TRBJ1-1, with 7 nucleotides matching TRBD1. This CDR3 is built from 14 residues. Per germline, CDR1 SGHAT and CDR2 FQNNGV. The J segment lost 5 bases and the V segment lost 5 bases, leaving 8 bases of the junction unmatched. Variable domain in full (rest from reference TRBV11-2 and TRBJ1-1): EAGVAQSPRYKIIEKRQSVAFWCNPISGHATLYWYQQILGQGPKLLIQFQNNGVVDDSQLPKDRFSAERLKGVDSTLKIQPAKLEDSAVYLCASSLRQGDTEAFFGQGTRLTVV.